Following are 16 T cell receptor beta chains from one sample sequenced in a study of blood T cell repertoires in COVID-19. The assay was immunoSEQ multiplex PCR, and TCRdb's table has in-frame clones only and misses some. The table shows 150,000 to 200,000 clones, with 80% to 90% occurring only once. What was sequenced was peripheral blood. Receptor source: a man in his fifties or sixties with active or convalescent COVID-19.

The chain has TRBV30 and TRBJ2-1; 8 bases agree with TRBD1. From germline, CDR1 is GTSNPN and CDR2 SVGIG (reference sequence). V lost 0 bases and J lost 16; bases outside the gene matches: 8. The CDR3 loop spans 12 amino acids. CDR3 coding DNA: TGTGCCTGGAGTGTATTTGGGGACAGGTCATTCTTC. Its translation: CAWSVFGDRSFF. The complete variable domain, with remaining parts taken from reference TRBV30 and TRBJ2-1, reads SQTIHQWPATLVQPVGSPLSLECTVEGTSNPNLYWYRQAAGRGLQLLFYSVGIGQISSEVPQNLSASRPQDRQFILSSKKLLLSDSGFYLCAWSVFGDRSFFGPGTRLTVL.

V is TRBV19 and J is TRBJ2-7; D is unresolved. The CDR3 extends over 14 amino acids. Between the trimmed V and J ends, which lost 1 base and 0 bases, there was a span of 7 bases. Germline V lookup: CDR1 LNHDA, CDR2 SQIVND (reference sequence). In nucleotides, the CDR3 is TGTGCCAGTAGTATAGGTCCGGGCTCCTACGAGCAGTACTTC. Amino acids: CASSIGPGSYEQYF.

The J gene is TRBJ1-6, the V gene TRBV7-6, with 10 nucleotides matching TRBD1. V shed 4 bases, J shed 10 bases, and the junction held 13 bases outside the gene matches. From germline, CDR1 is SGHVS and CDR2 FNYEAQ. The CDR3 is made up of 17 amino acids. The CDR3 protein is CASSSSLGTGVGSPLHF. The CDR3 DNA is TGTGCCAGCAGCTCTTCACTTGGGACAGGGGTGGGGTCACCCCTCCACTTT. The full variable domain, its missing parts supplied by reference TRBV7-6 and TRBJ1-6, is GAGVSQSPRYKVTKRGQDVALRCDPISGHVSLYWYRQALGQGPEFLTYFNYEAQQDKSGLPNDRFSAERPEGSISTLTIQRTEQRDSAMYRCASSSSLGTGVGSPLHFGNGTRLTVT.

The gene calls are TRBV30 and TRBJ1-5; 7 bases line up with TRBD1. The CDR3 covers 16 residues. Germline values: CDR1 GTSNPN, CDR2 SVGIG (reference sequence). The V and J ends lost 1 base and 1 base, in that order; junction bases with no gene match: 7. This CDR3 is CAWSGPLQGSNQPQHF. The CDR3 DNA sequence: TGTGCCTGGAGTGGACCTTTACAGGGGAGCAATCAGCCCCAGCATTTT.

The chain is built from TRBV7-6 and TRBJ2-7; D may be TRBD1 (6 bases). V lost 7 bases and J lost 0, with 16 bases in between. Germline V CDR1 and CDR2: SGHVS, FNYEAQ. The CDR3 loop spans 15 amino acids. CDR3 in DNA: TGTGCCAGCACCCGTAGCGAGGACAGCTCCTACGAGCAGTACTTC. This codes for CASTRSEDSSYEQYF.

The chain carries TRBV3-1 (or the pseudogene TRBV3-2) and TRBJ1-2, with TRBD1 matching 10 bases. V was pared by 7 bases and J by 6 bases, with 2 bases of the junction left unmatched. Looked up from germline, CDR1 is LGHDT and CDR2 is YNNKEL (reference sequence). The length of the CDR3 is 12 residues. The CDR3 DNA sequence: TGTGCCAGCAAGGACAGGGGGGATGGCTACACCTTC. Translating gives CASKDRGDGYTF.

This clone was counted a single time. The rearrangement joins TRBV18 to TRBJ1-6, with TRBD1 matching over 7 bases. This CDR3 has 16 residues. V lost 2 bases to trimming and J lost 13 bases; unmatched junction nucleotides: 14. Looked up from germline, CDR1 is KGHSH and CDR2 is LQKENI. This CDR3 is CASSPITRGPNPPLHF. In DNA form, the CDR3 reads TGTGCCAGCTCACCAATAACGAGGGGGCCTAACCCCCCCCTCCACTTT.

The gene calls are TRBV15 and TRBJ2-1; D possibly corresponds to TRBD2 (5 bases). The CDR3 has 14 amino acids. From germline, CDR1 is LNHNV and CDR2 YYDKDF (reference sequence). The V end lost 5 bases, the J end lost 8 bases, and 16 bases lay between the germline ends. The CDR3 reads CATSPRGIGDEQFF. CDR3 DNA: TGTGCCACCAGCCCCCGTGGTATCGGGGATGAGCAGTTCTTC.

This chain uses TRBV5-6 with TRBJ2-1; D ambiguous. V was pared by 3 bases and J by 4 bases, with 20 bases between. Germline V lookup: CDR1 SGHDT, CDR2 YYEEEE. The CDR3 totals 17 residues. CDR3 in DNA: TGTGCCAGCAGCTCCCCCATGGCAGGAAACTCATACAATGAGCAGTTCTTC. Its translation: CASSSPMAGNSYNEQFF.

V usage is TRBV5-4 and J usage is TRBJ2-2; a possible D gene is TRBD1 (6 bases). V was clipped by 4 bases and J by 5 bases, with 12 bases between them. The CDR3 covers 14 residues. The germline gives CDR1 SGHNT, CDR2 YYREEE (reference sequence). The CDR3 DNA reads TGTGCCAGCAGCACAGGGCGAGGAACCGGGGAGCTGTTTTTT. Its translation is CASSTGRGTGELFF.

The chain has TRBV5-1 and TRBJ2-5, with D possibly matching TRBD2 (5 bases). Germline loops: CDR1 SGHRS, CDR2 YFSETQ. The germline V and J ends were trimmed by 3 bases and 0 bases, with 18 bases remaining between them. The CDR3 has 17 residues. CDR3 DNA: TGCGCCAGCAGCTCTGGACTGCTTCTGAGGGACCAAGAGACCCAGTACTTC. This sequence encodes CASSSGLLLRDQETQYF. The full variable domain, in which reference TRBV5-1 and TRBJ2-5 provide the parts outside the CDR3, is KAGVTQTPRYLIKTRGQQVTLSCSPISGHRSVSWYQQTPGQGLQFLFEYFSETQRNKGNFPGRFSGRQFSNSRSEMNVSTLELGDSALYLCASSSGLLLRDQETQYFGPGTRLLVL.

V is TRBV6-2 or TRBV6-3 and J is TRBJ2-1, with TRBD2 matching over 11 bases. CDR3 length: 16 amino acids. The V segment lost 4 bases and the J segment 4 bases; nucleotides outside the gene matches: 6. Germline assignment: CDR1 MNHEY and CDR2 SVGEGT. Written as DNA, the CDR3 is TGTGCCAGCAGTTCCCCGGGACTAGCGGTATACAATGAGCAGTTCTTC. Amino acid sequence: CASSSPGLAVYNEQFF.

V gene TRBV5-4 combines with J gene TRBJ2-5; 9 nucleotides line up with TRBD1. J gave up 1 base and V 6 bases, and 4 bases lay outside the gene matches. CDR1 and CDR2 (germline): SGHNT, YYREEE (reference sequence). The CDR3 is 14 residues long. Written as DNA, the CDR3 is TGTGCCAGCACCCTGGACAGGGGCCAAGAGACCCAGTACTTC. Its protein is CASTLDRGQETQYF. The full variable domain, its missing parts supplied by reference TRBV5-4 and TRBJ2-5, is ETGVTQSPTHLIKTRGQQVTLRCSSQSGHNTVSWYQQALGQGPQFIFQYYREEENGRGNFPPRFSGLQFPNYSSELNVNALELDDSALYLCASTLDRGQETQYFGPGTRLLVL.

The chain recombines TRBV18 with TRBJ1-4; no clear D gene. V lost 1 base and J lost 4, with 16 bases in between. Germline CDR1 reads KGHSH; CDR2 reads LQKENI. CDR3 length equals 17 residues. CDR3 loop: CASSPRKPSGINEKLFF. The CDR3 nucleotides are TGTGCCAGCTCACCACGGAAACCGTCGGGAATTAATGAAAAACTGTTTTTT.

V usage is TRBV27 and J usage is TRBJ1-2; 7 bases are a match to TRBD1. With 3 bases clipped from V and 6 bases from J, the junction kept 7 bases outside the gene matches. This CDR3 comprises 14 residues. CDR1 MNHEY and CDR2 SMNVEV come from the germline V gene (reference sequence). The CDR3 reads CASSFEGAPNGYTF. The CDR3 nucleotides read TGTGCCAGCAGTTTCGAGGGGGCGCCCAATGGCTACACCTTC.

This clone was seen once. V is TRBV4-3 and J is TRBJ1-1; TRBD1 might be the D (5 bases). V was trimmed by 1 base and J by 4 bases, leaving 13 bases between them. The germline V gene has CDR1 LGHNA and CDR2 YSLEER. The CDR3 covers 15 residues. The CDR3 bases are TGCGCCAGCAGCCAAGGAGGAGGGGTCGGCACTGAAGCTTTCTTT. The encoded protein is CASSQGGGVGTEAFF.